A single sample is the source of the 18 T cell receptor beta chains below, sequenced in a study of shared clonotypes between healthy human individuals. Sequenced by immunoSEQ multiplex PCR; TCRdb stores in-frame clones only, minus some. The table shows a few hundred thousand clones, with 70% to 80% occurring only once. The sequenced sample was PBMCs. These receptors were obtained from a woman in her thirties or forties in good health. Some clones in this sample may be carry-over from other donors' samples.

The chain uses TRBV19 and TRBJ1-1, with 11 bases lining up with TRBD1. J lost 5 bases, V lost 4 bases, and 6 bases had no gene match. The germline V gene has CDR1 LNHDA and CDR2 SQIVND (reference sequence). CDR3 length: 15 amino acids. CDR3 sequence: CASSRRTGGITEAFF. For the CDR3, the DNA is TGTGCCAGTAGTAGGAGGACAGGGGGCATAACTGAAGCTTTCTTT.

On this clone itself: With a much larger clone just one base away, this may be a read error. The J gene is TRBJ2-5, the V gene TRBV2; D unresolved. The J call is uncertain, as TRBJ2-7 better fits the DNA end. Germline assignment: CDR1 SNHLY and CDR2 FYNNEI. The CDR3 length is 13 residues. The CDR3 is CASSDRLLYEQYF. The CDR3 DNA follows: TGTGCCAGCAGTGATCGGCTATTATACGAGCAGTACTTC.

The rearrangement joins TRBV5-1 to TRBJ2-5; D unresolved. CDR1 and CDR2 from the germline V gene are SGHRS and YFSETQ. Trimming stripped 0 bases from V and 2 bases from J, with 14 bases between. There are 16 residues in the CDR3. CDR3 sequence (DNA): TGCGCCAGCAGCTTGGGGGCGATGCCAAGTCAAGAGACCCAGTACTTC. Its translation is CASSLGAMPSQETQYF.

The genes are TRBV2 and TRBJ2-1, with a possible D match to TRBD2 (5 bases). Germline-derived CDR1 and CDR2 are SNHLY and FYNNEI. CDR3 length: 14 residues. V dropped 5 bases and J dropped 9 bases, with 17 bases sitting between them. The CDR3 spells CASSPGPLAGEQFF. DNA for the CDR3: TGTGCCAGCAGTCCCGGACCCCTAGCCGGTGAGCAGTTCTTC. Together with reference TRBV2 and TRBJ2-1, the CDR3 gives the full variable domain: EPEVTQTPSHQVTQMGQEVILRCVPISNHLYFYWYRQILGQKVEFLVSFYNNEISEKSEIFDDQFSVERPDGSNFTLKIRSTKLEDSAMYFCASSPGPLAGEQFFGPGTRLTVL.

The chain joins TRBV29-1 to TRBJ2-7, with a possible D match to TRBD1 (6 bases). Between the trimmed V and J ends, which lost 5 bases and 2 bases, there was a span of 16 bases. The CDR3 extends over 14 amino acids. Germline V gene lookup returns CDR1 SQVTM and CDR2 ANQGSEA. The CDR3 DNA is TGCAGCGTTTCAGGGGAACCCGCAACCTACGAGCAGTACTTC. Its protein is CSVSGEPATYEQYF.

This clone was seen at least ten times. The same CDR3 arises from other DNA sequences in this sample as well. CDR3 residues: CASSGRISSGANVLTF. In DNA form, the CDR3 reads TGTGCCAGCAGCGGCCGGATAAGCTCTGGGGCCAACGTCCTGACTTTC. The V call is TRBV27, the J call TRBJ2-6; D is ambiguous. Germline CDR1 reads MNHEY; CDR2 reads SMNVEV (reference sequence). The CDR3 is 16 residues long. The ends were cut back, 6 bases at V and 0 bases at J, with 12 bases in the middle.

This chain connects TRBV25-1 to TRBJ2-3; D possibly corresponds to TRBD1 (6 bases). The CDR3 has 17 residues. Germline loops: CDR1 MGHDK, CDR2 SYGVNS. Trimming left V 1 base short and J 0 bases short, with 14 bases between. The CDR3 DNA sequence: TGTGCCAGCAGTGAATCGTGGTGGGACACTAGCACAGATACGCAGTATTTT. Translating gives CASSESWWDTSTDTQYF.

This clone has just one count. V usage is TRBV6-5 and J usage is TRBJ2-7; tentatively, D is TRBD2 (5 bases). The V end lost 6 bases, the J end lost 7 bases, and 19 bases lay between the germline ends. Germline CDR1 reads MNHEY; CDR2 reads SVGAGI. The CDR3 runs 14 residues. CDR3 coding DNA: TGTGCCAGCAGCCCCACCGGCGAGGGTTGGGAGCAGTACTTC. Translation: CASSPTGEGWEQYF.

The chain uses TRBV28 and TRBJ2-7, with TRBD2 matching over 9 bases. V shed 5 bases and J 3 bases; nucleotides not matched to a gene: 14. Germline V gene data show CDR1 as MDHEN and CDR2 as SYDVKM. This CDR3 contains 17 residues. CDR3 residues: CASSPPGLARRNYEQYF. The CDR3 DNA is TGTGCCAGCAGTCCACCGGGACTAGCTCGACGTAACTACGAGCAGTACTTC.

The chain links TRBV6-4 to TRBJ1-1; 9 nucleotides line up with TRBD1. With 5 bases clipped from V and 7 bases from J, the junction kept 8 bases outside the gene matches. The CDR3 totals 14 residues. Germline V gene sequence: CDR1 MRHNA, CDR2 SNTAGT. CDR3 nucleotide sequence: TGTGCCAGCAGTTCACAGGGGGCGGGAATTGAAGCTTTCTTT. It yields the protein CASSSQGAGIEAFF.

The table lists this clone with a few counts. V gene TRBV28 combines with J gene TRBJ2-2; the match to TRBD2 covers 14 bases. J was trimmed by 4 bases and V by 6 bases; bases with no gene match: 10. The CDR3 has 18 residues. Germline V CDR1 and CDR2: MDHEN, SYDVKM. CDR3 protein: CASSLGLAGVLGTGELFF. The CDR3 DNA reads TGTGCCAGCAGCCTGGGACTAGCGGGAGTACTTGGCACCGGGGAGCTGTTTTTT. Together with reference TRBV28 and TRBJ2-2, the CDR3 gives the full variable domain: DVKVTQSSRYLVKRTGEKVFLECVQDMDHENMFWYRQDPGLGLRLIYFSYDVKMKEKGDIPEGYSVSREKKERFSLILESASTNQTSMYLCASSLGLAGVLGTGELFFGEGSRLTVL.

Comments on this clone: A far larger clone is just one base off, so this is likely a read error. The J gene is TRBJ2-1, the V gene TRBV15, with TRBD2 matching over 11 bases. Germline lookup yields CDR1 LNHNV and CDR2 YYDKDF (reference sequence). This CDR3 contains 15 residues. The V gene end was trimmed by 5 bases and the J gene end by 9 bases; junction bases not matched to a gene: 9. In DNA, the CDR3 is TGTGCCACCAGCCAACTAGCGGGAGTCGGCAGTGAGCAGTTCTTC. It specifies CATSQLAGVGSEQFF.

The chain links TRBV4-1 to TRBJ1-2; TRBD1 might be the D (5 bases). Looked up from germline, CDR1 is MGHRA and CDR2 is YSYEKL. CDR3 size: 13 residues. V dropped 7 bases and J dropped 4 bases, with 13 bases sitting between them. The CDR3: CASKVPGTYGYTF. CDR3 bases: TGCGCCAGCAAGGTCCCAGGGACCTATGGCTACACCTTC.

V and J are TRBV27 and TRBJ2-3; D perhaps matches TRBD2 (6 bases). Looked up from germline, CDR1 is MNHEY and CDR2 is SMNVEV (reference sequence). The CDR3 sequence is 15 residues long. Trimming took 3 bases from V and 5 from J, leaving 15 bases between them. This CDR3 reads CASSLIGGLQDTQYF. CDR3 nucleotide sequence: TGTGCCAGCAGTTTGATTGGGGGGTTGCAAGATACGCAGTATTTT.

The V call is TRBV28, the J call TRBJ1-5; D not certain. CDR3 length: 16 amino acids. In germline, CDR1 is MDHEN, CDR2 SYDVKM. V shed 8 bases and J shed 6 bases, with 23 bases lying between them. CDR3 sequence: CASFSSGIGYGQPQHF. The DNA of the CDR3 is TGTGCCAGCTTCTCGTCAGGAATCGGTTACGGTCAGCCCCAGCATTTT. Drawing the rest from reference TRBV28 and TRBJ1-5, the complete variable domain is DVKVTQSSRYLVKRTGEKVFLECVQDMDHENMFWYRQDPGLGLRLIYFSYDVKMKEKGDIPEGYSVSREKKERFSLILESASTNQTSMYLCASFSSGIGYGQPQHFGDGTRLSIL.

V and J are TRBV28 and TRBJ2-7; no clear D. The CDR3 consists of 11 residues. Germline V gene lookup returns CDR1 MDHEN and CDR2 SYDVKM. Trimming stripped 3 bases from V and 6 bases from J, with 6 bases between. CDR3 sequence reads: CASSLRSEQYF. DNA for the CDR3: TGTGCCAGCAGTTTGCGGTCCGAGCAGTACTTC.

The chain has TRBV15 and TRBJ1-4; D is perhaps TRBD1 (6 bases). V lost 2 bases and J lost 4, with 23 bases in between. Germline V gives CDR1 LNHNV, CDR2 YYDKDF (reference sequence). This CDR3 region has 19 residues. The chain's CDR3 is CATSRLFGSGGPDNEKLFF. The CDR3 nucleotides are TGTGCCACCAGCAGATTGTTCGGGAGTGGGGGCCCCGATAATGAAAAACTGTTTTTT.

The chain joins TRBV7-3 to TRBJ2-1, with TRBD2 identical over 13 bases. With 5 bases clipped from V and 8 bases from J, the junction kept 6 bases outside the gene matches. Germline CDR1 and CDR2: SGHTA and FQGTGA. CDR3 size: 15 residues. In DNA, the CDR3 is TGTGCCAGCAGCCCCGGGACTAGCGGGACCCATGAGCAGTTCTTC. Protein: CASSPGTSGTHEQFF.